The clone carrying this T cell receptor (beta chain) was counted once. The data are from a study of control samples from healthy donors and cancer patients. Trimming took off 1 base at V and 4 bases at J, with 17 bases between the two ends. This CDR3 has 17 amino acids. Germline V CDR1 and CDR2: LGHNA, YNFKEQ. Libraries were prepared by immunoSEQ multiplex PCR; TCRdb keeps only in-frame clonotypes and omits some of them. This table holds approximately 41,000 clones, around 94% found once. Source material: blood. The sequence came from a man aged 60-69 years in good health. The genes are TRBV4-2 and TRBJ1-3; no reliable D call. The DNA for the CDR3 is TGTGCCAGCAGCCAAGGAAACCACCCATCCTCCGGAAACACCATATATTTT. This encodes CASSQGNHPSSGNTIYF.